Below, 7 T cell receptor beta chains from the same sample are listed, as sequenced in a study of PD-1 blockade in classical Hodgkin lymphoma. The time point is: cycle 4 day 1 (C4D1), after 5 to 7 weeks of nivolumab. Every patient had relapsed following autologous stem cell transplantation, and cohorts differed in brentuximab vedotin exposure. TCRdb's copy holds only in-frame clones and misses some; the assay was immunoSEQ multiplex PCR. The sample has roughly 56,000 clones, roughly nine tenths seen once. Source: peripheral blood mononuclear cells (PBMCs), taken before the fourth cycle of nivolumab. Receptors originate from a human donor with classical Hodgkin lymphoma.

This chain joins TRBV7-9 and TRBJ2-3; 9 bases agree with TRBD2. V dropped 7 bases and J dropped 0; count of bases not matched to a gene: 11. Germline values: CDR1 SEHNR, CDR2 FQNEAQ (reference sequence). This CDR3 region has 17 residues. The CDR3, as DNA: TGTGCCAGCAACCAGGGCCAGCGGGGGGTAAGCACAGATACGCAGTATTTT. It encodes CASNQGQRGVSTDTQYF.

The chain joins TRBV18 to TRBJ2-3; D remains ambiguous. Trimming stripped 4 bases from V and 5 bases from J, with 13 bases between. CDR3 length: 14 amino acids. Germline lookup yields CDR1 KGHSH and CDR2 LQKENI. The CDR3: CASSLVEVEDTQYF. For the CDR3, the DNA is TGTGCCAGCTCACTGGTTGAGGTCGAAGATACGCAGTATTTT.

The chain combines TRBV6-5 with TRBJ2-3; TRBD2 aligns across 7 bases. Trimming took 7 bases from V and 2 from J; bases not matched to a gene: 6. The CDR3 loop spans 14 amino acids. Per germline, CDR1 MNHEY and CDR2 SVGAGI. The CDR3 is CASKRDGTTDTQYF. CDR3 nucleotides: TGTGCCAGCAAGCGGGACGGGACCACAGATACGCAGTATTTT.

The CDR3 is CASSLGAASYEQYF. DNA of the CDR3: TGTGCCAGCAGCTTAGGGGCAGCCAGCTACGAGCAGTACTTC. The chain uses TRBV7-9 and TRBJ2-7; D is unresolved. With 1 base removed from V and 3 bases from J, the gap between germline ends came to 10 bases. The length of the CDR3 is 14 residues. Germline CDR1 SEHNR, CDR2 FQNEAQ (reference sequence).

This clone has only a few counts. The chain couples TRBV11-3 to TRBJ2-1; D unresolved. Germline V gene sequence: CDR1 SGHNT, CDR2 YENEEA. V shed 5 bases and J shed 4 bases, with 9 bases lying between them. This CDR3 region has 13 residues. CDR3 bases: TGTGCCAGCAGCCTTGGGGAATACAATGAGCAGTTCTTC. Protein product: CASSLGEYNEQFF.

CDR3 DNA sequence: TGTGCCAGTAGTATAGGGGCAGGGGGCAAGACCCAGTACTTC. Translating it yields CASSIGAGGKTQYF. This chain joins TRBV19 and TRBJ2-5; 8 bases align to TRBD1. The CDR3 consists of 14 residues. After removal of 1 base from V and 6 bases from J, the junction contained 4 bases not matched to a gene. The germline V gene has CDR1 LNHDA and CDR2 SQIVND (reference sequence).

The sample holds one count of this clone. CDR3 DNA sequence: TGTGCCAGCAGCTTAATCGCACAGGGGGACAATGAGCAGTTCTTC. This codes for CASSLIAQGDNEQFF. The chain recombines TRBV11-2 with TRBJ2-1, with TRBD1 matching 8 bases. CDR1 SGHAT and CDR2 FQNNGV come from the germline V gene. The junction had 5 bases not matched to a gene; V was cut back by 2 bases and J by 5 bases. The CDR3 consists of 15 residues.